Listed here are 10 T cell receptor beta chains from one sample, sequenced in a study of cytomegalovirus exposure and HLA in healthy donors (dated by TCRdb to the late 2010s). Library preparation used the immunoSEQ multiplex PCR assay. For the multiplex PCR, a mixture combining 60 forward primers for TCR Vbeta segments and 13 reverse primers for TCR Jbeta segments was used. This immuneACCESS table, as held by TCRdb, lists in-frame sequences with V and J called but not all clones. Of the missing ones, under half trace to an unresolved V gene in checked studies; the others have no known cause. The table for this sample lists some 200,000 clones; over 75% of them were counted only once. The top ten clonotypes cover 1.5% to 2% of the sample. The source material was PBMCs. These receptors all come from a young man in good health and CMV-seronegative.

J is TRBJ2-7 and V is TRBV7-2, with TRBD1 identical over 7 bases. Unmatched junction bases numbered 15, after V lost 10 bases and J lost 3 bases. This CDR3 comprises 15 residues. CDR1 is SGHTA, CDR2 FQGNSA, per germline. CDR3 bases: TGTGCCACCGCCGGTGTGGGACAGAACCACTACGAGCAGTACTTC. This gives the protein CATAGVGQNHYEQYF.

The CDR3 sequence: CASSLGIQGPQETQYF. The CDR3 DNA sequence: TGTGCCAGCAGCTTAGGTATCCAGGGCCCTCAAGAGACCCAGTACTTC. The rearrangement links TRBV7-3 to TRBJ2-5, with D possibly matching TRBD1 (5 bases). Per germline, CDR1 SGHTA and CDR2 FQGTGA. The ends were cut back, 2 bases at V and 2 bases at J, with 15 bases in the middle. The CDR3 is 16 residues long.

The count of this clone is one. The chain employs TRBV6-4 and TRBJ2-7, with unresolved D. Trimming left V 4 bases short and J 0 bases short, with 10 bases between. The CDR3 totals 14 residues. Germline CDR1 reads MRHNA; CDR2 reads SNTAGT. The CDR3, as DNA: TGTGCCAGCAGTGTTGAGGTGGACTCCTACGAGCAGTACTTC. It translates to CASSVEVDSYEQYF.

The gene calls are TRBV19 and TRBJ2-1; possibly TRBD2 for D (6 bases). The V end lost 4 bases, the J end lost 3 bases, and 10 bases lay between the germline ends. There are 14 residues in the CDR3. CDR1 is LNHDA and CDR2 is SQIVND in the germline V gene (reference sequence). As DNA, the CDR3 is TGTGCCAGTAGTAAGGGCGGGGACTACAATGAGCAGTTCTTC. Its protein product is CASSKGGDYNEQFF.

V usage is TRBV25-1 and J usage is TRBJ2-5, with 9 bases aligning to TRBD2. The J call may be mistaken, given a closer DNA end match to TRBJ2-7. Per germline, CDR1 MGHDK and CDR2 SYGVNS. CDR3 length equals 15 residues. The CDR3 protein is CASSPPERGDGEQYF. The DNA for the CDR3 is TGTGCCAGCAGCCCCCCTGAGCGGGGGGATGGCGAGCAGTACTTC.

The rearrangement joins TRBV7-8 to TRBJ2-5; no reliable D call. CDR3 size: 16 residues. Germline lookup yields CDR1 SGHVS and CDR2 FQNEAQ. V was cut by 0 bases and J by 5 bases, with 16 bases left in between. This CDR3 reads CASSLARSLVGETQYF. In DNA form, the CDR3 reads TGTGCCAGCAGCTTAGCGCGAAGTTTAGTCGGGGAGACCCAGTACTTC.

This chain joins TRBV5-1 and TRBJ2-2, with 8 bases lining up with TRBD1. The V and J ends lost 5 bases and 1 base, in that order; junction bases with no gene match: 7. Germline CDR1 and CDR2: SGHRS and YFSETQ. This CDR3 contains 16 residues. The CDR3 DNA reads TGCGCCAGCAGTAGATCCGGGACAGGGAACACCGGGGAGCTGTTTTTT. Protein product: CASSRSGTGNTGELFF.

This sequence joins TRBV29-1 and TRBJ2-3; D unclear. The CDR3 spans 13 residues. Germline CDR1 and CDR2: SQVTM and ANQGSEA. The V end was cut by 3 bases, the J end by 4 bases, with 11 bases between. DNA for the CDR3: TGCAGCGTTGATCCCAATTCAGCAGATACGCAGTATTTT. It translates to CSVDPNSADTQYF.

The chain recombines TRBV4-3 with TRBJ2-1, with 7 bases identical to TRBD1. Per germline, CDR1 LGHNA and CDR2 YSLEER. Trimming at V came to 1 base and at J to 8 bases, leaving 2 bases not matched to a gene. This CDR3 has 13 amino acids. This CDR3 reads CASSQGGGYEQFF. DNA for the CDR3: TGCGCCAGCAGCCAAGGAGGGGGCTATGAGCAGTTCTTC.

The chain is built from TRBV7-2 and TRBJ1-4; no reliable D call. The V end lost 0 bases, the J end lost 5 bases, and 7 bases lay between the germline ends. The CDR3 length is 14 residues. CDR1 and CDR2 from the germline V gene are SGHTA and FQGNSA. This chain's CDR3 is CASSLAYGNEKLFF. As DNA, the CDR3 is TGTGCCAGCAGCTTAGCGTACGGGAATGAAAAACTGTTTTTT. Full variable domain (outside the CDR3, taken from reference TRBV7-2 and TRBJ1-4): GAGVSQSPSNKVTEKGKDVELRCDPISGHTALYWYRQSLGQGLEFLIYFQGNSAPDKSGLPSDRFSAERTGGSVSTLTIQRTQQEDSAVYLCASSLAYGNEKLFFGSGTQLSVL.